The 8 T cell receptor beta chains reported below all come from one sample, sequenced in a study of T cell repertoires in cytomegalovirus infection (dated by TCRdb to about 2019). The intended sense of this specimen's treatment or condition label: in vitro stimulation with specific CMV peptide epitopes to enrich CMV-specific T cells. Sequencing took place on an Illumina HiSeq 1500. The public sequencing data were trimmed at Q25 with fastp and processed into clonotypes with MiXCR by TCRdb, which kept only in-frame beta chains. Duplicate CDR3 protein sequences are folded into a single record with the most common DNA and genes. Recorded for this sample are around 750,000 distinct CDR3 sequences; approximately 30% of them occurred a single time. The ten largest clonotypes hold 12% of the sample. Their recognized antigens are unknown. The sequenced sample was cultured CD8+ T cells from PBMCs, obtained from culture after CMV antigen stimulation. These receptor sequences come from a human donor in good health (CMV status not recorded). Some clones in this sample may be carry-over from other donors' samples.

This clonotype has ten or more counts. V and J are TRBV7-9 and TRBJ1-1, with D tentatively TRBD1 (5 bases). V lost 7 bases, J lost 5 bases, and 17 bases lay in between. Germline CDR1 reads SEHNR; CDR2 reads FQNEAQ (reference sequence). This CDR3 contains 14 residues. CDR3 loop: CASTFGARGTEAFF. The CDR3 DNA reads as TGTGCCAGCACTTTCGGGGCTAGGGGAACTGAAGCTTTCTTT.

This rearrangement joins TRBV27 to TRBJ1-5; the D gene is possibly TRBD1 (5 bases). This CDR3 has 17 residues. Per germline, CDR1 MNHEY and CDR2 SMNVEV (reference sequence). The V end lost 3 bases, the J end lost 7 bases, and 22 bases lay between the germline ends. The CDR3: CASSLFPPGPSSQPQHF. CDR3 in DNA: TGTGCCAGCAGTTTGTTTCCCCCGGGACCTTCTTCCCAGCCCCAGCATTTT.

The gene calls are TRBV4-1 and TRBJ2-7; D uncertain. CDR1 MGHRA and CDR2 YSYEKL come from the germline V gene. The CDR3 extends over 19 amino acids. V lost 2 bases, J lost 4 bases, and 27 bases lay in between. The CDR3 is CASSQWVVRAFGGGYEQYF. CDR3 DNA: TGCGCCAGCAGCCAATGGGTCGTTCGGGCCTTCGGTGGTGGGTACGAGCAGTACTTC.

V and J are TRBV10-3 and TRBJ2-3; 10 bases are shared with TRBD2. Germline assignment: CDR1 ENHRY and CDR2 SYGVKD. This CDR3 is 18 amino acids long. The junction had 16 bases not matched to a gene; V was cut back by 5 bases and J by 5 bases. CDR3 sequence: CAISSLAPERGGEDTQYF. In DNA form, the CDR3 reads TGTGCCATCAGTTCCTTGGCGCCTGAGCGGGGGGGAGAAGATACGCAGTATTTT.

With respect to this clonotype: A read error may explain this, as a much larger clone is one base away. The V call is TRBV19, the J call TRBJ1-4, with TRBD1 as a possible D gene (6 bases). The CDR3 runs to 16 residues. Germline lookup yields CDR1 LNHDA and CDR2 SQIVND (reference sequence). The CDR3 sequence: CVSSRDRTATNEKLFF. The CDR3 DNA is TGTGTCAGTAGCAGAGACAGGACCGCAACTAATGAAAAACTGTTTTTT.

In its sample, this clonotype was seen a few times. This sequence may be a read error, since a much larger clone differs from it by one base. This sequence joins TRBV2 and TRBJ2-5, with a weak D call TRBD2 (6 bases). This CDR3 has 12 amino acids. The germline V gene encodes CDR1 SNHLY and CDR2 FYNNEI. CDR3 loop: CACRGGIEIQYF. DNA for the CDR3: TGTGCCTGCCGTGGAGGGATAGAGATCCAGTACTTC.

V and J are TRBV7-4 and TRBJ2-5, with D perhaps TRBD2 (6 bases). The CDR3 length is 13 residues. The germline gives CDR1 SGHVT, CDR2 SQSDAQ. Trimming cost V 3 bases and J 7 bases, with 12 bases left between them. The CDR3 loop is CASSLGLLGTQYF. For the CDR3, the DNA is TGTGCCAGCAGCTTGGGACTCTTAGGGACCCAGTACTTC.

The J gene is TRBJ2-7, the V gene TRBV11-2, with 9 bases identical to TRBD2. The CDR3 runs to 14 residues. The V gene's germline CDR1 is SGHAT and CDR2 FQNNGV. Trimming took 3 bases from V and 2 from J; bases not matched to a gene: 2. The DNA for the CDR3 is TGTGCCAGCAGCTTTGGCGGGGGGGCCTACGAGCAGTACGTC. Translation: CASSFGGGAYEQYV.